The clone carrying this T cell receptor beta chain was seen at least ten times. Stated time point: persistent/refractory GD, antithyroid drugs over 5 years with positive TRAb. There was RNA extracted from PBMCs, and the TCR library was made from it. The source of the sample is a study of regulatory T cells in long-lasting Graves disease. Combining iRepertoire HTBI primers with Arm-PCR of CDR3 regions, the authors built TCR beta libraries. Each CDR3 protein is one row after TCRdb ran MiXCR on the multiplex PCR reads. The table shows some 420,000 distinct CDR3 sequences, with around a fifth occurring only once. Per germline, CDR1 SEHNR and CDR2 FQNEAQ (reference sequence). The CDR3 consists of 15 residues. With V trimmed by 1 base and J by 4 bases, 3 bases remained unmatched.

The chain combines TRBV7-9 with TRBJ2-7; the match to TRBD2 covers 11 bases. The receptor was derived from a female donor with Graves disease. The sample in question was peripheral blood mononuclear cells (PBMCs), obtained when the disease was refractory, from a patient treated with antithyroid drugs. The CDR3 spells CASSLVLAGGYEQYF. The CDR3 nucleotides are TGTGCCAGCAGCTTAGTCCTAGCGGGAGGATACGAGCAGTACTTC.